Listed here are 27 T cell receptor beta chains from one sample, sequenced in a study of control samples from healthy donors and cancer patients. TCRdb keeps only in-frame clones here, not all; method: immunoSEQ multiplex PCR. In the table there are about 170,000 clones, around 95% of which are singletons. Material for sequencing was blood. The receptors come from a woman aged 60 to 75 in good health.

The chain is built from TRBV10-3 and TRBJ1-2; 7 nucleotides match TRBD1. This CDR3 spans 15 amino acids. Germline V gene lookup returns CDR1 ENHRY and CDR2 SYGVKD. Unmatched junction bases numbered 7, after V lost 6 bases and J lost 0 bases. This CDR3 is CAIRKGTDTNYGYTF. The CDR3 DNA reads TGTGCCATCAGGAAAGGGACAGATACTAACTATGGCTACACCTTC.

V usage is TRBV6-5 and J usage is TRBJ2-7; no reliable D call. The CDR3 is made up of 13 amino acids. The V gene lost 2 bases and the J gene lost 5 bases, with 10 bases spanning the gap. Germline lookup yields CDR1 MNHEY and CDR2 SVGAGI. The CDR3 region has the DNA TGTGCCAGCAGTTACCTAGGAGAGAACGAGCAGTACTTC. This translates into CASSYLGENEQYF.

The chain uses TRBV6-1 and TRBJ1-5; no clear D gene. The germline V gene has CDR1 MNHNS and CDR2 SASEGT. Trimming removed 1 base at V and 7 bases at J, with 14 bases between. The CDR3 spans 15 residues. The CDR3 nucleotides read TGTGCCAGCAGTGAAGTAAGCTCCCTTGGACAGCCCCAGCATTTT. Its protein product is CASSEVSSLGQPQHF.

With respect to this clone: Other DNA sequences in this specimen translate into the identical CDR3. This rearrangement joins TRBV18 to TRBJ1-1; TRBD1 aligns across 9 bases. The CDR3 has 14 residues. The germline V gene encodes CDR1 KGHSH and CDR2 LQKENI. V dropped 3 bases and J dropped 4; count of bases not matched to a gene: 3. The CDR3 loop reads CASSPGQGRTEAFF. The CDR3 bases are TGTGCCAGCTCACCCGGACAGGGGCGCACTGAAGCTTTCTTT.

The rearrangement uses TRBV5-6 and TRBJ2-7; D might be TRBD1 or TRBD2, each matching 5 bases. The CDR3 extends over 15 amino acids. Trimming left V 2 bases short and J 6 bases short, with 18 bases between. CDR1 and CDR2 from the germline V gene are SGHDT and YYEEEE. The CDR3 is CASSFFGTPLSEQYF. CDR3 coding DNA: TGTGCCAGCAGCTTCTTTGGGACCCCTCTCTCCGAGCAGTACTTC.

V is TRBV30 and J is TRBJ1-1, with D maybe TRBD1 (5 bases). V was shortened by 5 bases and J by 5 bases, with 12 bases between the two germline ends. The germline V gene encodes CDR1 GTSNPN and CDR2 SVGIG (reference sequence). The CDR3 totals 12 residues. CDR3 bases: TGTGCCTGGGGGCTGGGGGGAACTGAAGCTTTCTTT. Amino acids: CAWGLGGTEAFF.

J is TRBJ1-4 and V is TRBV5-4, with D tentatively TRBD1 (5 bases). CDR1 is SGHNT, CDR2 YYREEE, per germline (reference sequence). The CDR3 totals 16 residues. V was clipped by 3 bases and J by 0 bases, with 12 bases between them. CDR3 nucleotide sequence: TGTGCCAGCAGCTCCCGGGGGGATCCAACTAATGAAAAACTGTTTTTT. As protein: CASSSRGDPTNEKLFF.

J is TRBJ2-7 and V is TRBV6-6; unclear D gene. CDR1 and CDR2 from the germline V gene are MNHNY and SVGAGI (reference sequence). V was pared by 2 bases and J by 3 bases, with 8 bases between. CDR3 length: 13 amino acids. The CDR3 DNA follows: TGTGCCAGCAGTTACGGAAGCCTCTACGAGCAGTACTTC. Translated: CASSYGSLYEQYF.

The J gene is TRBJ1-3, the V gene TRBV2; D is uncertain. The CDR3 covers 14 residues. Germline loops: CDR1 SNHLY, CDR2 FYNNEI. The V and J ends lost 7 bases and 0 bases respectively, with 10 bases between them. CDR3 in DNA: TGTGCCAGCAATCCCCAATCCTCTGGAAACACCATATATTTT. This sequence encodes CASNPQSSGNTIYF. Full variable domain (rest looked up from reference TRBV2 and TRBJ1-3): EPEVTQTPSHQVTQMGQEVILRCVPISNHLYFYWYRQILGQKVEFLVSFYNNEISEKSEIFDDQFSVERPDGSNFTLKIRSTKLEDSAMYFCASNPQSSGNTIYFGEGSWLTVV.

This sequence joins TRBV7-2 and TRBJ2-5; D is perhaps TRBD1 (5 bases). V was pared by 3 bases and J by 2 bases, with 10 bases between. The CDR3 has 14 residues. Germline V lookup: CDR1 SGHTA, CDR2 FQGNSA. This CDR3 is CASSFPNRQETQYF. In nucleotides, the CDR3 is TGTGCCAGCAGCTTCCCGAACAGGCAAGAGACCCAGTACTTC.

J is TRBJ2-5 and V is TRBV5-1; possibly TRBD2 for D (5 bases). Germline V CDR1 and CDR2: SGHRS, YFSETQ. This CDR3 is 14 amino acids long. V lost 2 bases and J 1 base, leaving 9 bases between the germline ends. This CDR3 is CASSFSGIQETQYF. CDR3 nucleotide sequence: TGCGCCAGCAGCTTTTCGGGGATCCAAGAGACCCAGTACTTC.

The CDR3 sequence is CASSQPQVVGIEETQYF. The CDR3 DNA is TGCGCCAGCAGCCAACCACAGGTTGTCGGAATCGAAGAGACCCAGTACTTC. The chain recombines TRBV4-3 with TRBJ2-5, with a possible D match to TRBD1 (5 bases). The V end lost 2 bases, the J end lost 3 bases, and 19 bases lay between the germline ends. Germline V CDR1 and CDR2: LGHNA, YSLEER. CDR3 length: 17 amino acids.

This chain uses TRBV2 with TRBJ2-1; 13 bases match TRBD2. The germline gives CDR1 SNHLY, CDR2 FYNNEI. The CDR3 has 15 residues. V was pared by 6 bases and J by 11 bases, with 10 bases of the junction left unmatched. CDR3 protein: CASSGRTSGGSKQFF. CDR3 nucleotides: TGTGCCAGCAGCGGTAGGACTAGCGGGGGAAGCAAGCAGTTCTTC.

The CDR3 loop reads CASSPGVGGYTF. In nucleotides, the CDR3 is TGTGCCAGCAGCCCCGGGGTAGGAGGCTACACCTTC. V is TRBV7-2 and J is TRBJ1-2; no clear D gene. Germline assignment: CDR1 SGHTA and CDR2 FQGNSA. The CDR3 spans 12 residues. V lost 5 bases and J 8 bases, leaving 12 bases between the germline ends.

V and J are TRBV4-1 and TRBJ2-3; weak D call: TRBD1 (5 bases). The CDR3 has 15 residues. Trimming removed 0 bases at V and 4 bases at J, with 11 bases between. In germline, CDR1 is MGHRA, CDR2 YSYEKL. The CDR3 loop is CASSQDQSRADTQYF. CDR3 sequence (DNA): TGCGCCAGCAGCCAAGACCAATCCAGGGCAGATACGCAGTATTTT.

CDR3 protein: CASSLSGYTGGSYGYTF. In DNA, the CDR3 is TGTGCCAGCAGCTTGTCTGGTTATACAGGGGGATCCTATGGCTACACCTTC. The chain employs TRBV5-6 and TRBJ1-2; 8 bases line up with TRBD1. The germline V gene encodes CDR1 SGHDT and CDR2 YYEEEE. With 1 base clipped from V and 4 bases from J, the junction kept 12 bases outside the gene matches. The CDR3 runs 17 residues.

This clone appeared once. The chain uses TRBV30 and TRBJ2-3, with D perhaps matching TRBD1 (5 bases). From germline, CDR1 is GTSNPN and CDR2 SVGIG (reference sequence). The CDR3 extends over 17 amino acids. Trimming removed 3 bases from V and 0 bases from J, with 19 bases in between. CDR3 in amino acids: CAWRKVLGAGSTDTQYF. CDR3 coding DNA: TGTGCCTGGAGGAAAGTTTTAGGGGCCGGTAGCACAGATACGCAGTATTTT. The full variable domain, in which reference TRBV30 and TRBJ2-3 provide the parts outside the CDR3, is SQTIHQWPATLVQPVGSPLSLECTVEGTSNPNLYWYRQAAGRGLQLLFYSVGIGQISSEVPQNLSASRPQDRQFILSSKKLLLSDSGFYLCAWRKVLGAGSTDTQYFGPGTRLTVL.

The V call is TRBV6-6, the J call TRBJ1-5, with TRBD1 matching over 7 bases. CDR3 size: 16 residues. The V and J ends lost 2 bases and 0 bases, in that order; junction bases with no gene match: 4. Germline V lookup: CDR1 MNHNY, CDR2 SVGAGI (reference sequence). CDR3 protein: CASSYGTEYSNQPQHF. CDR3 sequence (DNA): TGTGCCAGCAGTTACGGGACAGAATATAGCAATCAGCCCCAGCATTTT.

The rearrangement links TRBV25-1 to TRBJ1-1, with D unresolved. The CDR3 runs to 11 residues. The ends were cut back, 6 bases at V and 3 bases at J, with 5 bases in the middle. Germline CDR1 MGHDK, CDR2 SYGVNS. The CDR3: CASRGYTEAFF. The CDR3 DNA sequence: TGTGCCAGCAGGGGGTACACTGAAGCTTTCTTT.

This CDR3 is CASSYRGGRYSVNEQFF. Here the CDR3 DNA reads TGTGCCAGCAGTTACCGAGGTGGGCGGTACAGTGTCAATGAGCAGTTCTTC. The chain links TRBV6-9 to TRBJ2-1, with D unclear. Trimming removed 3 bases at V and 6 bases at J, with 21 bases between. The CDR3 runs 17 residues. Germline assignment: CDR1 MNHGY and CDR2 SVAAGI.

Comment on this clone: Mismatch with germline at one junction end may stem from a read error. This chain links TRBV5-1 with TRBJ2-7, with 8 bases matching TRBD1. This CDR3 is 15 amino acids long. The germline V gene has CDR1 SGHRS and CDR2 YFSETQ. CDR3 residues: CASSLTAGGSHEQYF. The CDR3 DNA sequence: TGCGCCAGCAGCTTGACGGCAGGGGGCTCCCACGAGCAGTACTTC.

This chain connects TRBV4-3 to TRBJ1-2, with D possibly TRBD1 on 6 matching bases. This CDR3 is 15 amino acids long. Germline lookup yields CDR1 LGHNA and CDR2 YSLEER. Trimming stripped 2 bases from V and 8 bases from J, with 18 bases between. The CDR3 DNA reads TGCGCCAGCAGCCAAAGGGGGGTTGGGGTGGACGGCTACACCTTC. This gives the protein CASSQRGVGVDGYTF.

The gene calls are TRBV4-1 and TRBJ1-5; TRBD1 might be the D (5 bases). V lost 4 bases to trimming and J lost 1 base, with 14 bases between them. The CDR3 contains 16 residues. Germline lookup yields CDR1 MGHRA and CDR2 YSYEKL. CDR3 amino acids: CASSLRQIRSNQPQHF. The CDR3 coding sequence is TGCGCCAGCAGCCTTAGACAGATAAGAAGCAATCAGCCCCAGCATTTT.

CDR3 sequence reads: CASSRGGTGEGTEAFF. As DNA, the CDR3 is TGCGCCAGCAGCCGCGGAGGAACCGGCGAGGGCACTGAAGCTTTCTTT. V usage is TRBV5-1 and J usage is TRBJ1-1; D gene ambiguous. Trimming took off 4 bases at V and 4 bases at J, with 20 bases between the two ends. The CDR3 totals 16 residues. Germline V gives CDR1 SGHRS, CDR2 YFSETQ.

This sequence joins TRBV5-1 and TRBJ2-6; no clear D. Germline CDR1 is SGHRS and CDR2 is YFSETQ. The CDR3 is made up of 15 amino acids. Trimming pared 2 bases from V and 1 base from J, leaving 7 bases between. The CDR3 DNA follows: TGCGCCAGCAGCTTTTTTCCGTCTGGGGCCAACGTCCTGACTTTC. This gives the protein CASSFFPSGANVLTF.

CDR3 in DNA: TGTGCCTGGGCTACAGGGGGCCCAGCCAAAAACATTCAGTACTTC. This encodes CAWATGGPAKNIQYF. This sequence joins TRBV30 and TRBJ2-4; 9 nucleotides line up with TRBD1. The CDR3 covers 15 residues. Germline values: CDR1 GTSNPN, CDR2 SVGIG (reference sequence). Trimming at V came to 5 bases and at J to 0 bases, leaving 5 bases not matched to a gene.

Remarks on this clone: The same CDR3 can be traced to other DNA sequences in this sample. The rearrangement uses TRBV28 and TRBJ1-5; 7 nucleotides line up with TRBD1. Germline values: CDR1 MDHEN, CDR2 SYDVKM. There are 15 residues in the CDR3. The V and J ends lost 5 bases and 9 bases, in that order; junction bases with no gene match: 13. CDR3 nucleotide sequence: TGTGCCAGCAGTCCTTCGGCAGGGAGACAGGGGCCCCAGCATTTT. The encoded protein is CASSPSAGRQGPQHF.